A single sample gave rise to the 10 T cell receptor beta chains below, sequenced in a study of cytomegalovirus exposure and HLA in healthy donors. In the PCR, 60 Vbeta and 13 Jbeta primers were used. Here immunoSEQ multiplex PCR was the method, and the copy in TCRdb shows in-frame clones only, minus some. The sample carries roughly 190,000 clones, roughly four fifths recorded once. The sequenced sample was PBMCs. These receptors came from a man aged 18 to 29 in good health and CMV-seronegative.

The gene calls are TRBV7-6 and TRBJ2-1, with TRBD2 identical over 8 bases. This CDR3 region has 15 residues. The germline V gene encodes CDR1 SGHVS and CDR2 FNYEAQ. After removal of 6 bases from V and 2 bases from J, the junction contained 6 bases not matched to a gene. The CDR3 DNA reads TGTGCCAGCAGTACAGCGGGGGTTGCCTACAATGAGCAGTTCTTC. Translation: CASSTAGVAYNEQFF.

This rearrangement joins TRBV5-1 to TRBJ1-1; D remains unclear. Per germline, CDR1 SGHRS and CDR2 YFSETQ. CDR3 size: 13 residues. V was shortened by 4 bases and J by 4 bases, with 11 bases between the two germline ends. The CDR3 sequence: CASSPPAATEAFF. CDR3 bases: TGCGCCAGCAGCCCTCCCGCGGCCACTGAAGCTTTCTTT.

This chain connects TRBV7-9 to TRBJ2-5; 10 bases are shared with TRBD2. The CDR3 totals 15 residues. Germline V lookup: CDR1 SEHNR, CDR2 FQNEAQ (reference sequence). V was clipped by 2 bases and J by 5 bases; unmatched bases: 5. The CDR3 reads CASSLKRGGLETQYF. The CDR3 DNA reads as TGTGCCAGCAGCTTAAAGCGGGGGGGGCTGGAGACCCAGTACTTC.

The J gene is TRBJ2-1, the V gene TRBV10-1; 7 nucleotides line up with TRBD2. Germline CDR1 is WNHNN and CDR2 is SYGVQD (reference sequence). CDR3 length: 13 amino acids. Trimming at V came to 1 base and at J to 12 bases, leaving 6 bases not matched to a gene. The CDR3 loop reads CASSEWGGRGQFF. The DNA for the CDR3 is TGCGCCAGCAGTGAGTGGGGGGGGAGGGGGCAGTTCTTC.

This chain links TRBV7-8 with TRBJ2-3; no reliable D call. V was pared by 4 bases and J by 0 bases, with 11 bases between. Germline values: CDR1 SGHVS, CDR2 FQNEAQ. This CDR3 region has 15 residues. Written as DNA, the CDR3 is TGTGCCAGCAGCTCGACATCTTCAAGCACAGATACGCAGTATTTT. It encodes CASSSTSSSTDTQYF. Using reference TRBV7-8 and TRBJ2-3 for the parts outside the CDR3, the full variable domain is GAGVSQSPRYKVAKRGQDVALRCDPISGHVSLFWYQQALGQGPEFLTYFQNEAQLDKSGLPSDRFFAERPEGSVSTLKIQRTQQEDSAVYLCASSSTSSSTDTQYFGPGTRLTVL.

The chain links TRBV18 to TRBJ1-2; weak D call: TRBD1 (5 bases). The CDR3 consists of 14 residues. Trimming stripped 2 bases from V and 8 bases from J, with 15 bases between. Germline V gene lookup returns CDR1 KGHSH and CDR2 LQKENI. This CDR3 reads CASSPDRAAKGYTF. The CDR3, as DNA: TGTGCCAGCTCACCAGACAGAGCCGCTAAAGGCTACACCTTC.

CDR3 coding DNA: TGTGCCAGCAGCGTAGACAGTCCTTCCTACGAGCAGTACTTC. It specifies CASSVDSPSYEQYF. V and J are TRBV9 and TRBJ2-7; D uncertain. CDR3 length: 14 residues. Trimming stripped 0 bases from V and 1 base from J, with 8 bases between. Germline V gives CDR1 SGDLS, CDR2 YYNGEE. The whole variable domain, filled in from reference TRBV9 and TRBJ2-7, reads DSGVTQTPKHLITATGQRVTLRCSPRSGDLSVYWYQQSLDQGLQFLIQYYNGEERAKGNILERFSAQQFPDLHSELNLSSLELGDSALYFCASSVDSPSYEQYFGPGTRLTVT.

CDR3 protein: CASTREGDTEAFF. The CDR3 region has the DNA TGTGCCAGCACCCGCGAGGGTGACACTGAAGCTTTCTTT. The genes are TRBV7-9 and TRBJ1-1; D ambiguous. CDR1 and CDR2 (germline): SEHNR, FQNEAQ (reference sequence). Trimming removed 7 bases at V and 3 bases at J, with 12 bases between. This CDR3 region has 13 residues.

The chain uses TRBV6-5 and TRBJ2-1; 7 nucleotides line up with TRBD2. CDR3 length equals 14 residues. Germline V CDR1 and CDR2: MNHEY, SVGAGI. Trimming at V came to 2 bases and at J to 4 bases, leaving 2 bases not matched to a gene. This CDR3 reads CASSYGRVYNEQFF. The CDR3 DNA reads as TGTGCCAGCAGTTACGGGAGGGTTTACAATGAGCAGTTCTTC.

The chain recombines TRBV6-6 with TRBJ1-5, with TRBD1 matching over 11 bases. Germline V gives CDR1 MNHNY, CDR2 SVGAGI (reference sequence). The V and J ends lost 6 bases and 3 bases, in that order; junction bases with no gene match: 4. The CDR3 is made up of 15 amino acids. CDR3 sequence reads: CASRRDRGFNQPQHF. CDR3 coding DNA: TGTGCCAGCAGACGGGACAGGGGGTTCAATCAGCCCCAGCATTTT.